This T cell receptor (beta chain) was captured in a study of T cell repertoires in aging, cancer and after chemotherapy. Study-wide background: The whole study produced a dataset of about 8.8 million TCR reads. Study-level results: In healthy donors, age-related TCR diversity loss mainly reflected lost richness.

In regard to this clonotype: Its specificity is unknown.

TRB rearrangements spanning V, D and J were amplified using mixed TRB-A/B primers. TCRdb processed the multiplex PCR reads anew with MiXCR; each CDR3 protein has one entry. The repertoire has 2,000 to 2,500 distinct CDR3 sequences, roughly 23% of them found once; the top ten carry 9.3%. TCR beta rearrangements were amplified from peripheral blood genomic DNA. The CDR3 spans 14 residues. The trim removed 5 bases at V and 5 bases at J, leaving 6 bases unmatched. CDR1 LNHDA and CDR2 SQIVND come from the germline V gene (reference sequence). The clonotype originates from a human donor with a solid tumor. The V gene is TRBV19, the J gene TRBJ1-1; TRBD1 agrees at 9 bases. Sequencing was carried out using blood. The chain's CDR3 is CASSAQGAWTEAFF. The CDR3 DNA sequence: TGTGCCAGTAGTGCACAGGGGGCTTGGACTGAAGCTTTCTTT.